This T cell receptor (beta chain) came from a study of shared clonotypes between healthy human individuals. TCRdb keeps only in-frame clones here, not all; method: immunoSEQ multiplex PCR. The data contain about 2.1 million clones, roughly 93% of them singletons. In germline, CDR1 is LNHDA, CDR2 SQIVND (reference sequence). Trimming at V came to 3 bases and at J to 3 bases, leaving 4 bases not matched to a gene. The CDR3 consists of 15 residues. Positive CCR7 selection of CD45RO-negative cells yielded the naive CD8 cells, and terminally differentiated effector memory CD45RA+ cells were excluded. The sequence came from a man younger than 35 in good health. Some clones in this sample may be carry-over from other donors' samples. Sequencing used naive CD8+ T cells from PBMCs. The genes are TRBV19 and TRBJ2-1, with TRBD2 matching over 8 bases. As DNA, the CDR3 is TGTGCCAGTAGTATCGGGGGACTAGGCTACAATGAGCAGTTCTTC. Protein product: CASSIGGLGYNEQFF.